Following are 20 T cell receptor beta chains from one sample sequenced in a study of response to subunit inactivated influenza vaccine. MiXCR was run by TCRdb on the RT-PCR reads, yielding one entry per CDR3 protein. This table has around 750,000 distinct CDR3 sequences, over 20% appearing once. The sample in question was PBMCs from blood, obtained 5 to 6 days after vaccination. The receptors come from a man aged 45-60 years who received an inactivated influenza vaccine.

This clonotype was recorded many times. The chain employs TRBV29-1 and TRBJ2-7; 8 nucleotides align to TRBD2. The V and J ends lost 7 bases and 6 bases, in that order; junction bases with no gene match: 20. CDR1 and CDR2 (germline): SQVTM, ANQGSEA. There are 16 residues in the CDR3. The CDR3 loop reads CSAQPSTAGAFSEQYF. DNA for the CDR3: TGCAGCGCACAACCCTCGACAGCGGGGGCATTCTCCGAGCAGTACTTC.

The DNA for the CDR3 is TGCAGTGCTAGGGACAACTCCTACAATGAGCAGTTCTTC. It codes for CSARDNSYNEQFF. The V call is TRBV20-1, the J call TRBJ2-1; D might be TRBD1 (5 bases). V lost 3 bases, J lost 0 bases, and 6 bases lay in between. The CDR3 extends over 13 amino acids. The germline CDR1 and CDR2 sequences are DFQATT and SNEGSKA (reference sequence).

This clonotype turned up a few times. The genes are TRBV19 and TRBJ1-1; D is uncertain. Germline V gene sequence: CDR1 LNHDA, CDR2 SQIVND (reference sequence). V was cut by 6 bases and J by 5 bases, with 13 bases left in between. The CDR3 is made up of 13 amino acids. The CDR3 region has the DNA TGTGCCAGTAGCAAGGGAATGGAAACTGAAGCTTTCTTT. It specifies CASSKGMETEAFF.

The chain combines TRBV7-8 with TRBJ2-2; weak D call: TRBD1 (6 bases). CDR1 is SGHVS and CDR2 is FQNEAQ in the germline V gene. Trimming removed 2 bases at V and 2 bases at J, with 12 bases between. The CDR3 consists of 16 residues. The chain's CDR3 is CASSLSGGGNTGELFF. Written as DNA, the CDR3 is TGTGCCAGCAGCTTAAGTGGGGGCGGAAACACCGGGGAGCTGTTTTTT.

A few counts support this clonotype. J is TRBJ1-4 and V is TRBV4-1, with no clear D. The V and J ends lost 4 bases and 4 bases respectively, with 10 bases between them. The CDR3 runs to 14 residues. Germline V gene lookup returns CDR1 MGHRA and CDR2 YSYEKL. CDR3 DNA sequence: TGCGCCAGCAGCCCAACCCGGGATAATGAAAAACTGTTTTTT. This sequence encodes CASSPTRDNEKLFF.

This clonotype was counted between two and nine times. The rearrangement uses TRBV7-2 and TRBJ2-5, with 9 bases matching TRBD1. J gave up 7 bases and V 4 bases, and 7 bases lay outside the gene matches. Germline V gene lookup returns CDR1 SGHTA and CDR2 FQGNSA. This CDR3 is 14 amino acids long. Written as DNA, the CDR3 is TGTGCCAGCAGCTCGGACAGGGGTCCAGTGACCCAGTACTTC. Amino acid sequence: CASSSDRGPVTQYF.

The gene calls are TRBV20-1 and TRBJ2-5, with 11 nucleotides matching TRBD2. Germline loops: CDR1 DFQATT, CDR2 SNEGSKA (reference sequence). This CDR3 contains 16 residues. The J segment lost 1 base and the V segment lost 1 base, leaving 5 bases of the junction unmatched. CDR3 residues: CSARVRLAGGQETQYF. The CDR3 DNA reads TGCAGTGCTAGAGTGAGGCTAGCGGGGGGCCAAGAGACCCAGTACTTC.

This clonotype was picked up a small number of times. The chain carries TRBV7-2 and TRBJ2-5, with 10 bases that match TRBD2. The CDR3 totals 15 residues. The V segment lost 2 bases and the J segment 6 bases; nucleotides outside the gene matches: 6. The germline CDR1 and CDR2 sequences are SGHTA and FQGNSA. The CDR3 nucleotides read TGTGCCAGCAGCTTATCTGCTAGCGGGGGACAGACCCAGTACTTC. Protein product: CASSLSASGGQTQYF.

The V and J genes are TRBV5-5 and TRBJ2-5; TRBD1 is a possible D gene (6 bases). V was shortened by 1 base and J by 5 bases, with 12 bases between the two germline ends. The CDR3 loop spans 14 amino acids. In germline, CDR1 is SGHKS, CDR2 YYEKEE (reference sequence). DNA for the CDR3: TGTGCCAGCAGCTTGCCTGGGGGCTTCGAGACCCAGTACTTC. Protein product: CASSLPGGFETQYF.

This clonotype has only a few counts. The chain recombines TRBV12-3 or TRBV12-4 with TRBJ2-7; 13 nucleotides match TRBD2. V was pared by 5 bases and J by 2 bases, with 9 bases of the junction left unmatched. This CDR3 is 17 amino acids long. In DNA, the CDR3 is TGTGCCAGCAGTCCCCCGCTCGGACTAGCGGGGGCCTACGAGCAGTACTTC. It codes for CASSPPLGLAGAYEQYF.

At least ten counts were recorded for this clonotype. The CDR3 spells CARSLWGQGARQPQHF. For the CDR3, the DNA is TGTGCCAGAAGCCTCTGGGGACAGGGGGCAAGGCAGCCCCAGCATTTT. The V and J genes are TRBV5-3 and TRBJ1-5, with 12 bases identical to TRBD1. TRBV5-3 belongs to the ORF category, with a function that is uncertain. With V trimmed by 4 bases and J by 7 bases, 9 bases remained unmatched. The CDR3 has 16 residues.

The V gene is TRBV5-1, the J gene TRBJ2-5, with 10 bases that match TRBD1. V shed 4 bases, J shed 5 bases, and the junction held 5 bases outside the gene matches. CDR3 length equals 14 residues. CDR1 SGHRS and CDR2 YFSETQ come from the germline V gene. In nucleotides, the CDR3 is TGCGCCAGCAGCACGACAGGGGGCGGTGAGACCCAGTACTTC. It specifies CASSTTGGGETQYF.

V and J are TRBV5-1 and TRBJ2-7, with TRBD2 as a possible D gene (6 bases). Trimming pared 0 bases from V and 6 bases from J, leaving 10 bases between. The CDR3 is made up of 13 amino acids. Germline assignment: CDR1 SGHRS and CDR2 YFSETQ. CDR3: CASSLEDGSEQYF. The DNA of the CDR3 is TGCGCCAGCAGCTTGGAAGACGGGAGCGAGCAGTACTTC.

The table lists this clonotype with a few counts. This chain connects TRBV13 to TRBJ2-1; possibly TRBD1 for D (6 bases). V dropped 5 bases and J dropped 7 bases, with 9 bases sitting between them. The CDR3 extends over 12 amino acids. Germline CDR1 is PRHDT and CDR2 is FYEKMQ (reference sequence). CDR3 DNA: TGTGCCAGCAGCACCACAGGGAATGAGCAGTTCTTC. As protein: CASSTTGNEQFF.

The CDR3 nucleotides are TGTGCCAGCAGTTTGGGTGGGACACCCCTCCACTTT. It yields the protein CASSLGGTPLHF. This chain connects TRBV12-3 or TRBV12-4 to TRBJ1-6; D remains ambiguous. V shed 3 bases and J shed 11 bases, with 8 bases lying between them. CDR3 size: 12 residues.

V usage is TRBV6-2 or TRBV6-3 and J usage is TRBJ2-2; D unclear. The germline V and J ends were trimmed by 4 bases and 6 bases, with 9 bases remaining between them. The CDR3 has 13 amino acids. Germline CDR1 MNHEY, CDR2 SVGEGT. For the CDR3, the DNA is TGTGCCAGCAGTTTCCGGCTAGCCGGGGAGCTGTTTTTT. This encodes CASSFRLAGELFF.

This clonotype was detected only a few times. J is TRBJ2-1 and V is TRBV7-6; 7 bases match TRBD2. The trim removed 1 base at V and 8 bases at J, leaving 5 bases unmatched. The V gene's germline CDR1 is SGHVS and CDR2 FNYEAQ. This CDR3 is built from 14 residues. CDR3 residues: CASSLGTSHYEQFF. CDR3 sequence (DNA): TGTGCCAGCAGCTTAGGGACTAGTCACTATGAGCAGTTCTTC. Complete variable domain (other parts from reference TRBV7-6 and TRBJ2-1): GAGVSQSPRYKVTKRGQDVALRCDPISGHVSLYWYRQALGQGPEFLTYFNYEAQQDKSGLPNDRFSAERPEGSISTLTIQRTEQRDSAMYRCASSLGTSHYEQFFGPGTRLTVL.

This clonotype was seen more than once but under ten times. This chain connects TRBV12-3 or TRBV12-4 to TRBJ2-1; D is perhaps TRBD2 (6 bases). Trimming shortened V by 6 bases and J by 4 bases, and 10 bases separated the two germline ends. This CDR3 has 13 amino acids. CDR3 DNA sequence: TGTGCCAGCAGCCCCCGGGAGTACAATGAGCAGTTCTTC. It translates to CASSPREYNEQFF.

This clonotype was observed a few times. The rearrangement uses TRBV5-1 and TRBJ1-1; 7 nucleotides align to TRBD1. CDR1 and CDR2 (germline): SGHRS, YFSETQ. J lost 1 base, V lost 0 bases, and 3 bases had no gene match. The CDR3 has 15 residues. The CDR3 bases are TGCGCCAGCAGCTTGGGGGGACAGCAGAACACTGAAGCTTTCTTT. It encodes CASSLGGQQNTEAFF.

This clonotype was detected a few times. This chain connects TRBV20-1 to TRBJ1-1; D call uncertain. The CDR3 totals 15 residues. Trimming removed 0 bases at V and 1 base at J, with 12 bases between. The V gene's germline CDR1 is DFQATT and CDR2 SNEGSKA (reference sequence). Here the CDR3 DNA reads TGCAGTGCTAGAGACCCACGTGGGGAGAACACTGAAGCTTTCTTT. It encodes CSARDPRGENTEAFF.